Here is one T cell receptor beta chain with its context. The data stem from a study of blood T cells in healthy people across ages. A second PCR, run for roughly 7 to 12 cycles, used a sample-barcoded 5' primer plus a J-beta primer mix. TCRdb independently ran MiXCR on the 5' RACE reads; one entry per CDR3 protein. The sample includes 600,000 to 1,000,000 distinct CDR3 sequences, more than 20% of them seen just once. The CDR3 runs to 16 residues. The germline V and J ends were trimmed by 5 bases and 4 bases, with 18 bases remaining between them. Germline CDR1 SGHVS, CDR2 FQNEAQ. A further study also used this sample, focusing on T cells of mothers and their children. That paper adds: Researchers put all of the extracted RNA into cDNA synthesis, using around 1.5 ug per 15 ul. Each child gave a few million TCR beta CDR3 reads (each mother, over 9 million).

The sequence was collected from a boy aged 5-17 years in good health. The sequencing sample was made of blood. The chain joins TRBV7-8 to TRBJ2-1, with D possibly matching TRBD2 (5 bases). CDR3 region: CASSLLMAGTYNEQFF. CDR3 DNA sequence: TGTGCCAGCAGCCTCCTAATGGCGGGCACTTACAATGAGCAGTTCTTC.